The 4 T cell receptor beta chains below come from one sample, sequenced in a study of blood T cells in healthy people across ages. A J-beta primer mix and a sample-barcoded 5' primer were used in a second PCR of about 6 to 12 cycles. TCRdb reprocessed the 5' RACE reads with MiXCR, giving one entry per CDR3 protein. The table shows roughly 1,500,000 distinct CDR3 sequences, with roughly 45% occurring only once. Sequencing was carried out using blood. These receptors all stem from a young woman in good health.

CDR3 residues: CSVEGGLAGVAGYNEQFF. The CDR3 region has the DNA TGCAGCGTTGAAGGAGGGCTAGCGGGAGTGGCGGGATACAATGAGCAGTTCTTC. This chain joins TRBV29-1 and TRBJ2-1, with TRBD2 matching over 10 bases. CDR3 length: 18 residues. Germline CDR1 reads SQVTM; CDR2 reads ANQGSEA. V gave up 1 base and J gave up 4 bases; unmatched junction bases: 13.

This clonotype was seen more than once but under ten times. This rearrangement joins TRBV2 to TRBJ2-7; 8 bases align to TRBD1. Unmatched junction bases numbered 7, after V lost 6 bases and J lost 0 bases. From germline, CDR1 is SNHLY and CDR2 FYNNEI. CDR3 size: 15 residues. The CDR3 DNA reads TGTGCCAGCAGCTTTGAGGACAGGGTCTCCTACGAGCAGTACTTC. Protein: CASSFEDRVSYEQYF.

This clonotype came up many times. The V and J genes are TRBV6-2 or TRBV6-3 and TRBJ2-7, with D unresolved. The V and J ends lost 2 bases and 6 bases respectively, with 14 bases between them. Germline V lookup: CDR1 MNHEY, CDR2 SVGEGT. CDR3 length equals 14 residues. In DNA form, the CDR3 reads TGTGCCAGCAGTTACCCGACTCCGACACGCGAGCAGTACTTC. Translating it yields CASSYPTPTREQYF.

A word on this clonotype: At one boundary the junction diverges from the germline segment, which might be a read error. The chain is built from TRBV9 and TRBJ2-1; TRBD2 might be the D (5 bases). Germline values: CDR1 SGDLS, CDR2 YYNGEE. The CDR3 sequence is 17 residues long. The CDR3: CASNPGPDSISYDEQFF. CDR3 in DNA: TGTGCCAGCAACCCCGGTCCGGACTCAATATCCTACGATGAGCAGTTCTTC.